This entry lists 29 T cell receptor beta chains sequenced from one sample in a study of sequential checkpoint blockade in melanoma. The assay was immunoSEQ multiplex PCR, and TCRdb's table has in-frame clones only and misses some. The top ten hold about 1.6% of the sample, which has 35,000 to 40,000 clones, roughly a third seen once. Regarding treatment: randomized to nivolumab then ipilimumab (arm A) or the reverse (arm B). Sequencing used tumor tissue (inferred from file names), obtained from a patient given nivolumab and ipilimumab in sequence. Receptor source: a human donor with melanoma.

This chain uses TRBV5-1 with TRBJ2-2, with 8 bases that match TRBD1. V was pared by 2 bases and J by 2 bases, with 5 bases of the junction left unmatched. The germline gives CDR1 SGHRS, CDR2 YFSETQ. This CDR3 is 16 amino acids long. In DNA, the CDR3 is TGCGCCAGCAGCTTTCTAGGACAGGGAAACACCGGGGAGCTGTTTTTT. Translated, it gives CASSFLGQGNTGELFF. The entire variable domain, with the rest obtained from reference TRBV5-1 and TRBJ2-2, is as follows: KAGVTQTPRYLIKTRGQQVTLSCSPISGHRSVSWYQQTPGQGLQFLFEYFSETQRNKGNFPGRFSGRQFSNSRSEMNVSTLELGDSALYLCASSFLGQGNTGELFFGEGSRLTVL.

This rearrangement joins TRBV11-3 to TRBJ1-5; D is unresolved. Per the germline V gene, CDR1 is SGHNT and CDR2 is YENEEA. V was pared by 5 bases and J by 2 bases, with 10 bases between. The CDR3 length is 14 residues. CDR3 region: CASSTEKGNQPQHF. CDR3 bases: TGTGCCAGCAGCACAGAAAAAGGCAATCAGCCCCAGCATTTT.

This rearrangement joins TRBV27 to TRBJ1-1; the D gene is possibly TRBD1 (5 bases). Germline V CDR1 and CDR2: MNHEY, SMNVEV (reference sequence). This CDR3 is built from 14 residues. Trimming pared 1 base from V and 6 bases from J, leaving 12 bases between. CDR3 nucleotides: TGTGCCAGCAGTTTATGGGGGGGTGTCGCTGAAGCTTTCTTT. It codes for CASSLWGGVAEAFF.

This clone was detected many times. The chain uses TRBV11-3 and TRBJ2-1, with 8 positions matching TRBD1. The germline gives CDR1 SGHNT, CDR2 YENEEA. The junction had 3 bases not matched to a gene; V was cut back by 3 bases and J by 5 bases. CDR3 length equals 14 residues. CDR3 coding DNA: TGTGCCAGCAGCTTGGGACAGGCCGACAATGAGCAGTTCTTC. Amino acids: CASSLGQADNEQFF.

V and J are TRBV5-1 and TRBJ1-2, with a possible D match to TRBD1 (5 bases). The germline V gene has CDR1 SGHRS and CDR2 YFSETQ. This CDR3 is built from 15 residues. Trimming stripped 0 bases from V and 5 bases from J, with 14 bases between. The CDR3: CASSLDSRVSYGYTF. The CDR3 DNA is TGCGCCAGCAGCTTGGATTCCAGGGTATCTTATGGCTACACCTTC.

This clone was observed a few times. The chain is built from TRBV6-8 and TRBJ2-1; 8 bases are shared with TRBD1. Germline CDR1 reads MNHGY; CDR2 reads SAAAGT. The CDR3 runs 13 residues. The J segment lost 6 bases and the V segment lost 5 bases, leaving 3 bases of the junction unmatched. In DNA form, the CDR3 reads TGTGCCAGCAGTATAACAGGGGGCAATGAGCAGTTCTTC. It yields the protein CASSITGGNEQFF.

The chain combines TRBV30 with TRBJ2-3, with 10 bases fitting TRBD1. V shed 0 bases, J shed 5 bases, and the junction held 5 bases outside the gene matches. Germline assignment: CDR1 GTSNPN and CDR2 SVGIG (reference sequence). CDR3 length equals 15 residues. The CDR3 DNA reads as TGTGCCTGGAGTGTCCGGGACAGGGGATTAGATACGCAGTATTTT. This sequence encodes CAWSVRDRGLDTQYF.

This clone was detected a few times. The CDR3 DNA sequence: TGTGCCAGCAGTGACTGGGGAGGGAGCACAGATACGCAGTATTTT. Translated, it gives CASSDWGGSTDTQYF. The chain links TRBV6-8 to TRBJ2-3; TRBD2 agrees at 7 bases. The CDR3 is 15 residues long. V lost 5 bases, J lost 0 bases, and 5 bases stayed unmatched. Germline assignment: CDR1 MNHGY and CDR2 SAAAGT.

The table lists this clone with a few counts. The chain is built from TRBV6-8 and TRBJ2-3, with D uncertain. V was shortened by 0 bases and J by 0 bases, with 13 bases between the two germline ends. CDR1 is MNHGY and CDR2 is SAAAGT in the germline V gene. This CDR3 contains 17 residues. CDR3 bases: TGTGCCAGCAGTTACTCGAACTCACCTCTAAGCACAGATACGCAGTATTTT. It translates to CASSYSNSPLSTDTQYF.

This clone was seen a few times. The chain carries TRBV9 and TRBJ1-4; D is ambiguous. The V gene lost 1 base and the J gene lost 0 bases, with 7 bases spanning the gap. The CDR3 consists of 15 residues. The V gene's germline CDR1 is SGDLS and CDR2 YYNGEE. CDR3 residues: CASSVLGTTNEKLFF. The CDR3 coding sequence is TGTGCCAGCAGCGTATTGGGGACAACTAATGAAAAACTGTTTTTT.

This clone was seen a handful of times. The CDR3 DNA reads as TGTGCCAGCAGCTTGGCTTGGCCGATCCAGAACACTGAAGCTTTCTTT. Its translation: CASSLAWPIQNTEAFF. This chain joins TRBV11-3 and TRBJ1-1; D is unclear. Germline V gene data show CDR1 as SGHNT and CDR2 as YENEEA. The CDR3 is 16 residues long. Deletions cut 3 bases from V and 1 base from J, with 15 bases between.

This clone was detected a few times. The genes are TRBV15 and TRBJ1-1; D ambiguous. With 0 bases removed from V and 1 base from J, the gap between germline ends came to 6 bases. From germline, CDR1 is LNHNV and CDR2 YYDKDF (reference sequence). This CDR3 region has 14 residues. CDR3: CATSRDPGNTEAFF. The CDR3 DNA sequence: TGTGCCACCAGCAGAGATCCTGGGAACACTGAAGCTTTCTTT. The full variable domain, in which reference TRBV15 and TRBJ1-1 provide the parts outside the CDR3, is DAMVIQNPRYQVTQFGKPVTLSCSQTLNHNVMYWYQQKSSQAPKLLFHYYDKDFNNEADTPDNFQSRRPNTSFCFLDIRSPGLGDTAMYLCATSRDPGNTEAFFGQGTRLTVV.

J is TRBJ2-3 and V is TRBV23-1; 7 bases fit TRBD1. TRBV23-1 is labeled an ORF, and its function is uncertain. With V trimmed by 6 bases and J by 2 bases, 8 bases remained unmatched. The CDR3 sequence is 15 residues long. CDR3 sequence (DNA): TGCGCCAGCAGCTTTAAGGGGGCTCACACAGATACGCAGTATTTT. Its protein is CASSFKGAHTDTQYF.

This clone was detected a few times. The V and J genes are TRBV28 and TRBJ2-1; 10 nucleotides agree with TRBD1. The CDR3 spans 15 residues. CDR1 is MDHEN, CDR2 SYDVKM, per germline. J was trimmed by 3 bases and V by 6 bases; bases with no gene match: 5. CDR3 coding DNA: TGTGCCAGCAGATCCGGGACAGGGGTCTACAATGAGCAGTTCTTC. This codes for CASRSGTGVYNEQFF. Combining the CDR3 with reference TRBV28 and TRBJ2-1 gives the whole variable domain DVKVTQSSRYLVKRTGEKVFLECVQDMDHENMFWYRQDPGLGLRLIYFSYDVKMKEKGDIPEGYSVSREKKERFSLILESASTNQTSMYLCASRSGTGVYNEQFFGPGTRLTVL.

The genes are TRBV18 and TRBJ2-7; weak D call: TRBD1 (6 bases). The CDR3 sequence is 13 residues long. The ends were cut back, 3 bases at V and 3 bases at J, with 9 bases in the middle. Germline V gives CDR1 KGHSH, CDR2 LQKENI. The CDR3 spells CASSPTGNYEQYF. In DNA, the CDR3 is TGTGCCAGCTCACCTACAGGGAACTACGAGCAGTACTTC.

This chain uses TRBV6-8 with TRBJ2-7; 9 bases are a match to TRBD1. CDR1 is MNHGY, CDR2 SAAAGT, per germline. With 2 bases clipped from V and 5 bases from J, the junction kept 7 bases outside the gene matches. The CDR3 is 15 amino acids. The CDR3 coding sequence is TGTGCCAGCAGTTACCCGGGACAGGGCGTCGACGAGCAGTACTTC. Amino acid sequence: CASSYPGQGVDEQYF.

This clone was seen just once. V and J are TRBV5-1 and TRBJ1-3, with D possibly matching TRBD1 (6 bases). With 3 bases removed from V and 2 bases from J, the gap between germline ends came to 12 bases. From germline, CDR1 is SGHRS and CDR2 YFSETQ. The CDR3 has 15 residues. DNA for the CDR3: TGCGCCAGCAGCTCCCAACAGGGCCCTGGAAACACCATATATTTT. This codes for CASSSQQGPGNTIYF.

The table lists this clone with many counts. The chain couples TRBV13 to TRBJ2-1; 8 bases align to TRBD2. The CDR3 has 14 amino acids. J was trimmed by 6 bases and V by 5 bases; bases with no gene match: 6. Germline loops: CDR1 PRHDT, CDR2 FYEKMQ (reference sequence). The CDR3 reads CASSRLAIGNEQFF. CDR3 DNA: TGTGCCAGCAGCCGACTAGCGATAGGCAATGAGCAGTTCTTC.

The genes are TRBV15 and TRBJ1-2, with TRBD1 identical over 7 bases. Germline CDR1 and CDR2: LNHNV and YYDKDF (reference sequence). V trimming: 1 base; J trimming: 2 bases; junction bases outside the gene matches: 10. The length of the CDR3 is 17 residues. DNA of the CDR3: TGTGCCACCAGCAGAGGGGGACAGTCCCGAGTCAACTATGGCTACACCTTC. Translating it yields CATSRGGQSRVNYGYTF.

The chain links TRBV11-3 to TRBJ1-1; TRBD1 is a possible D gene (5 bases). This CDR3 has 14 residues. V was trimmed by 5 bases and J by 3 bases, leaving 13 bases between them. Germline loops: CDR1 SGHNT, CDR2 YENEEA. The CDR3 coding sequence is TGTGCCAGCAGCCTGCAGACAGCCTACACTGAAGCTTTCTTT. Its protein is CASSLQTAYTEAFF.

CDR3 region: CASSLTDSYGYTF. The CDR3 DNA reads TGTGCCAGCAGTTTAACGGACAGCTATGGCTACACCTTC. V usage is TRBV28 and J usage is TRBJ1-2; perhaps TRBD1 as D (6 bases). Deletions cut 2 bases from V and 4 bases from J, with 8 bases between. CDR1 is MDHEN, CDR2 SYDVKM, per germline. The CDR3 contains 13 residues.

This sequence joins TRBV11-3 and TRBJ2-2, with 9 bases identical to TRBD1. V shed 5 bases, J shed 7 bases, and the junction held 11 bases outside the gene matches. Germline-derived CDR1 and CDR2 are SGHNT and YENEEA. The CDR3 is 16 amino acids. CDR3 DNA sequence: TGTGCCAGCAGCGCGCCTCCGGGACAGGGAATCGGGGAGCTGTTTTTT. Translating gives CASSAPPGQGIGELFF.

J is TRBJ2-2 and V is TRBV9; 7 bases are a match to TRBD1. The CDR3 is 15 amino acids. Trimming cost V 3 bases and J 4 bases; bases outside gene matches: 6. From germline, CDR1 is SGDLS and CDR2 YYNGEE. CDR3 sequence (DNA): TGTGCCAGCAGCGCCCTGGGACAGACCACCGGGGAGCTGTTTTTT. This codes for CASSALGQTTGELFF.

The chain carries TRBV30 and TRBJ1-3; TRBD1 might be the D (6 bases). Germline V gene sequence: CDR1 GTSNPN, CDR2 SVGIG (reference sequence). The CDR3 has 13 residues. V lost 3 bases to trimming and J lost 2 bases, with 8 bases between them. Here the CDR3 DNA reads TGTGCCTGGAGACAGGGTGCTGGAAACACCATATATTTT. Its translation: CAWRQGAGNTIYF.

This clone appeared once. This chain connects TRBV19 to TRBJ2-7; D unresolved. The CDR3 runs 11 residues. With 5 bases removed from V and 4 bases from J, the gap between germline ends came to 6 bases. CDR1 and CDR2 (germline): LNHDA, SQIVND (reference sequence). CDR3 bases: TGTGCCAGTAGTTTCCATTACGAGCAGTACTTC. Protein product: CASSFHYEQYF.

The CDR3 here is CASSLGRTRISGNTIYF. CDR3 nucleotides: TGTGCCAGCAGTTTGGGACGGACAAGAATATCCGGAAACACCATATATTTT. V is TRBV28 and J is TRBJ1-3; a possible D gene is TRBD1 (5 bases). CDR1 is MDHEN and CDR2 is SYDVKM in the germline V gene. The length of the CDR3 is 17 residues. The ends were cut back, 3 bases at V and 4 bases at J, with 19 bases in the middle.

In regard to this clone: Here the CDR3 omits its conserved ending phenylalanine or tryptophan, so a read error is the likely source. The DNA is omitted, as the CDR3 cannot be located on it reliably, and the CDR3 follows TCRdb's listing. This CDR3 reads CASSHLGQPP. This chain connects TRBV14 to TRBJ2-7; TRBD1, as called in the table, went unchecked against the DNA. The CDR3 length equals 10 residues, ends included. Looked up from germline, CDR1 is SGHDN and CDR2 is FVKESK.

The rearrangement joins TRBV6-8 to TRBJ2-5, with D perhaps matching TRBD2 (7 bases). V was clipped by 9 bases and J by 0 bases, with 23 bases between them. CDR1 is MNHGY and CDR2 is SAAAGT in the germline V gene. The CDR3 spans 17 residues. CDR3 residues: CASQTGPASGYQETQYF. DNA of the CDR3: TGTGCCAGTCAAACAGGGCCGGCTAGCGGTTACCAAGAGACCCAGTACTTC.

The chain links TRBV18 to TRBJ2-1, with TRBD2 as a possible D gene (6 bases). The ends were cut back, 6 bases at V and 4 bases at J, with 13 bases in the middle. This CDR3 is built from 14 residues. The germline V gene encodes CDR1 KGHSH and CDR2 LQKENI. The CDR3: CASSLAGIYNEQFF. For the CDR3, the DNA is TGTGCCAGCTCTTTGGCGGGGATATACAATGAGCAGTTCTTC.